This TCR beta chain emerged from a study of cytomegalovirus exposure and HLA in healthy donors. At the level of the study: Drawn from HLA-typed donors, about 85 million unique TCRs were held in an early data release. Membership in the Caucasian-associated ancestry cluster was found for 81% of 398 genotyped donors. Study-level results: Per published reports, the classifier diagnosed cytomegalovirus status with high specificity and sensitivity. Within an earlier analysis, most TCR beta V segments proved productive either about 90% or about 30% of the time.

It was with 60 Vbeta and 13 Jbeta primers that the PCR ran. Measured with immunoSEQ multiplex PCR; TCRdb has only the in-frame clones, and not every one. The sample records 120,000 or so clones, approximately 69% being singletons. In the case of this clone: The antigen remains undetermined.

The germline gives CDR1 MDHEN, CDR2 SYDVKM. CDR3 size: 15 residues. Trimming at V came to 5 bases and at J to 8 bases, leaving 12 bases not matched to a gene. The chain recombines TRBV28 with TRBJ1-2; 9 bases align to TRBD1. Input material: PBMCs. The origin of this receptor is a man aged 35 to 55 in good health and CMV-seropositive. CDR3 coding DNA: TGTGCCAGCAGTCCGGGACAGGGAGGGAGAGGAGGCTACACCTTC. Translating it yields CASSPGQGGRGGYTF.